This T cell receptor beta chain was recovered during a study of T cells in localized non-small cell lung cancer. Produced via immunoSEQ multiplex PCR; TCRdb's table is partial and in-frame only. There are around 78,000 clones in the sample; 80% occur only once, and about a tenth lies in the top ten. This receptor was taken from a female donor at least 60 years old with stage I lung adenocarcinoma. Sequences were derived from peripheral blood, sampled before any cancer treatment.

The CDR3 DNA sequence: TGTGCCAGCAGTTTATCGGGTCTAGTACCTTCTACAGATACGCAGTATTTT. Encoded protein: CASSLSGLVPSTDTQYF. This chain joins TRBV27 and TRBJ2-3; unclear D gene. Trimming shortened V by 0 bases and J by 3 bases, and 16 bases separated the two germline ends. Germline V gene lookup returns CDR1 MNHEY and CDR2 SMNVEV (reference sequence). This CDR3 is 17 amino acids long.